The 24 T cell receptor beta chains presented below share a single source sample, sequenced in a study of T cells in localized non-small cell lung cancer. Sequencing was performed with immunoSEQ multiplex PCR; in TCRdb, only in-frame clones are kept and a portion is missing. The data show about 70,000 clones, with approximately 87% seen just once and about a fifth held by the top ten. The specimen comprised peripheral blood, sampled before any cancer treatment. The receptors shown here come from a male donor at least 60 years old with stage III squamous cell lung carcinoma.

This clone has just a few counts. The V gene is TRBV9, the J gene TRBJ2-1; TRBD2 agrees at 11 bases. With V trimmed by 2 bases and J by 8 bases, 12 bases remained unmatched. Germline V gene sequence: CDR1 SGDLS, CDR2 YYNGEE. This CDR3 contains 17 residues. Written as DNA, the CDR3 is TGTGCCAGCAGCGTCGACAGGGGGACTAGCGGTCCGGATGAGCAGTTCTTC. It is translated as CASSVDRGTSGPDEQFF.

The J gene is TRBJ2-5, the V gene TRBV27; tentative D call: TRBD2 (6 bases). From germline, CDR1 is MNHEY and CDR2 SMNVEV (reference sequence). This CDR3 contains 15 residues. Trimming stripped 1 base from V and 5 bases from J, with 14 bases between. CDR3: CASSLFSGRGETQYF. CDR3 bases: TGTGCCAGCAGTTTATTTTCAGGCCGGGGGGAGACCCAGTACTTC.

The CDR3 DNA reads TGTGCCAGCAGGTCTCCGGAGTTTACGCAGTATTTT. It codes for CASRSPEFTQYF. The chain uses TRBV7-9 and TRBJ2-3; D gene uncertain. The CDR3 runs to 12 residues. V lost 6 bases and J lost 8, with 12 bases in between. Germline V gene sequence: CDR1 SEHNR, CDR2 FQNEAQ (reference sequence).

The CDR3, as DNA: TGTGCCTGGAGTGAGAGGAGGGTCCATGGCTACACCTTC. The encoded protein is CAWSERRVHGYTF. This chain uses TRBV30 with TRBJ1-2; D unresolved. CDR1 and CDR2 from the germline V gene are GTSNPN and SVGIG (reference sequence). The CDR3 contains 13 residues. Trimming took 1 base from V and 6 from J, leaving 12 bases between them.

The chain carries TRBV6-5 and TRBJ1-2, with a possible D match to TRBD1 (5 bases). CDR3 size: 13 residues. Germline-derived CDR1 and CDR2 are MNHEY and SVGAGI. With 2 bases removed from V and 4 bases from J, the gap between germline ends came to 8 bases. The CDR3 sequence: CASSYAGIYGYTF. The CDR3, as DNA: TGTGCCAGCAGTTACGCAGGGATCTATGGCTACACCTTC.

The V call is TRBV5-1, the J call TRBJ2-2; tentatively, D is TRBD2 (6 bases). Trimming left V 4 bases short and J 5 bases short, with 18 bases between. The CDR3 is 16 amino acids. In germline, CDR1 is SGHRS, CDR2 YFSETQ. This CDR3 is CASSPAGPGRTGELFF. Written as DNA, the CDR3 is TGCGCCAGCAGCCCCGCTGGCCCAGGGAGGACCGGGGAGCTGTTTTTT.

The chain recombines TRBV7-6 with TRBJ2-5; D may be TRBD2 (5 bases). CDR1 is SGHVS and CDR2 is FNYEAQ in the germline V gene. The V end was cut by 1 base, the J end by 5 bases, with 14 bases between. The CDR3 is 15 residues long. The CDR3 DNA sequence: TGTGCCAGCAGCTTAGACGGGGTCCTCTTCGAGACCCAGTACTTC. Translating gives CASSLDGVLFETQYF.

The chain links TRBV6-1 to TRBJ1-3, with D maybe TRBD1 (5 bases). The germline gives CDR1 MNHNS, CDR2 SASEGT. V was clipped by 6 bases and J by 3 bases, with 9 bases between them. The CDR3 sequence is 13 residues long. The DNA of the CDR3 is TGTGCCAGCAGCTGGGACTATGGAAACACCATATATTTT. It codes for CASSWDYGNTIYF.

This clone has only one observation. Here the CDR3 reads CASSPGQGNSPLHF. The CDR3 DNA reads as TGTGCCAGCAGCCCGGGACAGGGGAATTCACCCCTCCACTTT. The chain links TRBV7-9 to TRBJ1-6; 10 positions agree with TRBD1. The CDR3 totals 14 residues. The ends lost 5 bases at V and 7 bases at J; junction bases unmatched: 2. Germline V lookup: CDR1 SEHNR, CDR2 FQNEAQ (reference sequence). Based on the CDR3 plus reference TRBV7-9 and TRBJ1-6, the full variable domain is DTGVSQNPRHKITKRGQNVTFRCDPISEHNRLYWYRQTLGQGPEFLTYFQNEAQLEKSRLLSDRFSAERPKGSFSTLEIQRTEQGDSAMYLCASSPGQGNSPLHFGNGTRLTVT.

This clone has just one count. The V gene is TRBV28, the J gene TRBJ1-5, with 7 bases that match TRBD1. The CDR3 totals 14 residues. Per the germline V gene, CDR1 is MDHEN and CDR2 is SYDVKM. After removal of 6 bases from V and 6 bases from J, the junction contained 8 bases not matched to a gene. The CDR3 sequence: CASRWTGRFQPQHF. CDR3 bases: TGTGCCAGCAGGTGGACAGGACGTTTTCAGCCCCAGCATTTT.

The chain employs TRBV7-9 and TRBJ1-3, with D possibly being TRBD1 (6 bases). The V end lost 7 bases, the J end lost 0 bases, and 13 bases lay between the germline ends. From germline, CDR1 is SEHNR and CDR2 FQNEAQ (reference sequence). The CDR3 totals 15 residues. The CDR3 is CASTRTAFSGNTIYF. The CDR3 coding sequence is TGTGCCAGCACCAGGACAGCGTTCTCTGGAAACACCATATATTTT.

The CDR3: CASSTGTDEKLFF. The CDR3 nucleotides read TGTGCCAGCAGTACTGGGACGGACGAAAAACTGTTTTTT. The rearrangement uses TRBV5-4 and TRBJ1-4, with D perhaps matching TRBD1 (5 bases). There are 13 residues in the CDR3. Germline V gene sequence: CDR1 SGHNT, CDR2 YYREEE (reference sequence). V was clipped by 5 bases and J by 8 bases, with 13 bases between them.

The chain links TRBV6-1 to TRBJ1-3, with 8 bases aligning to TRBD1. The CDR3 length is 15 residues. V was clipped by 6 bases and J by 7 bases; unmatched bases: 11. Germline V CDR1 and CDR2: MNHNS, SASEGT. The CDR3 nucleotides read TGTGCCAGCAGCCCGGGACAGGAGCCCTGGAACACCATATATTTT. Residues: CASSPGQEPWNTIYF.

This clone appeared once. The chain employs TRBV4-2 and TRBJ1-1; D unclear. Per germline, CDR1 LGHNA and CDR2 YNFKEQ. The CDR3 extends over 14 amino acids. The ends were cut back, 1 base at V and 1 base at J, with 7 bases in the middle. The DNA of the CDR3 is TGTGCCAGCAGCCAAGCTGAAGCGAACACTGAAGCTTTCTTT. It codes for CASSQAEANTEAFF.

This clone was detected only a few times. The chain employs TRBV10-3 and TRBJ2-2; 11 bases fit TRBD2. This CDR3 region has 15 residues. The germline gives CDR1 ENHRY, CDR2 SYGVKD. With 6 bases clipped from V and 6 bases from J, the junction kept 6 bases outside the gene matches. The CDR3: CAIRRDSGGAGELFF. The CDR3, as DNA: TGTGCCATCAGGCGGGATAGCGGGGGGGCCGGGGAGCTGTTTTTT.

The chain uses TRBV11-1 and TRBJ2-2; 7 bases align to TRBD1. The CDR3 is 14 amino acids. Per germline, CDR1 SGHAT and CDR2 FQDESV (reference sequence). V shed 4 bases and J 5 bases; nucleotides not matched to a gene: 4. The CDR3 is CASSSGQTTGELFF. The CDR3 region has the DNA TGTGCCAGCAGCTCGGGACAGACTACCGGGGAGCTGTTTTTT.

CDR3: CASSSGTISDTQYF. The CDR3 bases are TGCGCCAGCAGCTCCGGGACTATCTCAGATACGCAGTATTTT. The chain couples TRBV5-1 to TRBJ2-3; 7 bases agree with TRBD2. CDR1 and CDR2 from the germline V gene are SGHRS and YFSETQ. The CDR3 length is 14 residues. The trim removed 3 bases at V and 4 bases at J, leaving 5 bases unmatched.

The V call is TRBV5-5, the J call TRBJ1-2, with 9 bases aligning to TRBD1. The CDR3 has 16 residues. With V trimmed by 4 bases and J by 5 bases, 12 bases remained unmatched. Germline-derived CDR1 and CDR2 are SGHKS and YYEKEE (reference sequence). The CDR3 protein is CASSTGQGILRYGYTF. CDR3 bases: TGTGCCAGCAGCACGGGACAGGGTATCTTACGGTATGGCTACACCTTC.

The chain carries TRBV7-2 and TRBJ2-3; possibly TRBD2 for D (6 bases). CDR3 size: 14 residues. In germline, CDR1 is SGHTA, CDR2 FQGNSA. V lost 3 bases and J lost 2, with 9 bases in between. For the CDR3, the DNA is TGTGCCAGCAGCTTGGGACTTATCACAGATACGCAGTATTTT. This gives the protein CASSLGLITDTQYF. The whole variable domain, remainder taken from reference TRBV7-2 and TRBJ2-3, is GAGVSQSPSNKVTEKGKDVELRCDPISGHTALYWYRQSLGQGLEFLIYFQGNSAPDKSGLPSDRFSAERTGGSVSTLTIQRTQQEDSAVYLCASSLGLITDTQYFGPGTRLTVL.

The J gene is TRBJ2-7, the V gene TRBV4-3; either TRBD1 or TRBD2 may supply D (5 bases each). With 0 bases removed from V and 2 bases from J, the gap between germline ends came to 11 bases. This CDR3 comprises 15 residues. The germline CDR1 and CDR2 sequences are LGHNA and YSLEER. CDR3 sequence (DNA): TGCGCCAGCAGCCAAGACGTGGGACGGACCTACGAGCAGTACTTC. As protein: CASSQDVGRTYEQYF.

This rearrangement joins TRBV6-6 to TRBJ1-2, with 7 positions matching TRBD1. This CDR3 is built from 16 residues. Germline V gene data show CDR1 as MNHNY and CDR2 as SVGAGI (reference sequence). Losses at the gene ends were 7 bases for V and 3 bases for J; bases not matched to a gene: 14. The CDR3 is CASTNGWQGDYYGYTF. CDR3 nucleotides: TGTGCCAGCACCAACGGGTGGCAGGGGGATTACTATGGCTACACCTTC.

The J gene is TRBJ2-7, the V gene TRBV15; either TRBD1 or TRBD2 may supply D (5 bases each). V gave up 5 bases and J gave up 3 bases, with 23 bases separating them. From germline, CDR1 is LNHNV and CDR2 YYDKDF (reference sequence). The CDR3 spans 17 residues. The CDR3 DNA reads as TGTGCCACCAGCCGGGGAGAAGGGGCCTCAAGGAGCTACGAGCAGTACTTC. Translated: CATSRGEGASRSYEQYF.

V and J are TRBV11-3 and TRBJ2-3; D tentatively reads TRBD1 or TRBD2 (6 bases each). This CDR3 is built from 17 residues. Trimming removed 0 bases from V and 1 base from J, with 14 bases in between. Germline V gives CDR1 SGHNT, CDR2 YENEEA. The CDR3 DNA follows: TGTGCCAGCAGCTTAGACGGGGGCGAAGATGGCACAGATACGCAGTATTTT. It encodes CASSLDGGEDGTDTQYF.

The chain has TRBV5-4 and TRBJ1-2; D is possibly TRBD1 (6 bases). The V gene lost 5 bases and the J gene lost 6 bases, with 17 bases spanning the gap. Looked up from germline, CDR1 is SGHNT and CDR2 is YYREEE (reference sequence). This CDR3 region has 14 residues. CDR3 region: CASRHFTGIHGYTF. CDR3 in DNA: TGTGCCAGCAGACACTTCACAGGGATCCATGGCTACACCTTC.